This T cell receptor (beta chain) was profiled in a study of PD-L1 blockade in urothelial cancer. Study information: Bladder-origin urothelial cancer in males described about 85% of the roughly 29 patients. It was at 3 weeks (second dose) and 6 weeks after treatment start that blood was analyzed. Findings and limits, study-wide: Lower pretreatment blood TCR clonality, under the median, predicted better survival, researchers reported.

The germline V and J ends were trimmed by 6 bases and 0 bases, with 14 bases remaining between them. CDR1 and CDR2 (germline): LNHDA, SQIVND (reference sequence). This CDR3 region has 16 residues. As to time point: pretreatment peripheral blood. About this clone: No antigen is known for it.

Profiling relied on immunoSEQ multiplex PCR, and the TCRdb table lists in-frame clones only, not all of them. The table includes 50,000 or so clones, 75% to 90% detected once. Sequenced here: PBMCs, sampled around atezolizumab (anti-PD-L1) treatment. The chain uses TRBV19 and TRBJ2-2; D might be TRBD1 (5 bases). The TCR originated in a man aged 45-65 years with urothelial cancer. Written as DNA, the CDR3 is TGTGCCAGTAGCCCGTCGGACACGACGAACACCGGGGAGCTGTTTTTT. It yields the protein CASSPSDTTNTGELFF.